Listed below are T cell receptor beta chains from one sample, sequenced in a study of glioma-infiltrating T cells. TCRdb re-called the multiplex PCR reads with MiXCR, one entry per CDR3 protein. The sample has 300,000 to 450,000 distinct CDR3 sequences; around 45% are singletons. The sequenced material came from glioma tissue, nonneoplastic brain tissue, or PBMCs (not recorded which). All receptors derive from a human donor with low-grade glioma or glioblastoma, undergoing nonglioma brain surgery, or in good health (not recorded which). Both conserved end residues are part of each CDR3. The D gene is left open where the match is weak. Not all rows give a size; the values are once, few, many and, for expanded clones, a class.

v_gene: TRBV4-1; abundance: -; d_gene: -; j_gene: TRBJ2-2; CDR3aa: CASSQDGDYTGELFF; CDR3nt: TGCGCCAGCAGCCAAGATGGGGATTACACCGGGGAGCTGTTTTTT
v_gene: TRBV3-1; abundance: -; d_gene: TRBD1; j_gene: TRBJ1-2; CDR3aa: CASSFADAVGQGDGYTF; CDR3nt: TGTGCCAGCAGTTTCGCCGACGCCGTAGGGCAGGGGGACGGCTACACCTTC
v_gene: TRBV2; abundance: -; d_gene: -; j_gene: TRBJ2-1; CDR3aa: CASSQLGSYNEQLF; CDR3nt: TGTGCCAGCAGCCAATTAGGCTCCTACAATGAGCAGCTCTTC
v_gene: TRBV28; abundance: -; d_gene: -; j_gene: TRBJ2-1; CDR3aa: CASSFVRGAEYEQFF; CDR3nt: TGTGCCAGCAGTTTCGTACGGGGGGCTGAGTATGAGCAGTTCTTC
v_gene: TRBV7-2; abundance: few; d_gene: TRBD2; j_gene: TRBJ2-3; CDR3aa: CASSSGLAGGGGDTQYF; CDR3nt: TGTGCCAGCAGCTCGGGACTAGCGGGAGGAGGAGGAGATACGCAGTATTTT
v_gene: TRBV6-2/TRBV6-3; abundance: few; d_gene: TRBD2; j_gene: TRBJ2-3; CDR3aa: CASRPGTSGRTDTQYF; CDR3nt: TGTGCCAGCAGACCCGGGACTAGCGGGCGCACAGATACGCAGTATTTT
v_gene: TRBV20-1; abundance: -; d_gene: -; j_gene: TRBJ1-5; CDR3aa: CSASSAMSPSNQPQHF; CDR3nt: TGCAGTGCTAGTAGCGCGATGTCGCCTAGCAATCAGCCCCAGCATTTT
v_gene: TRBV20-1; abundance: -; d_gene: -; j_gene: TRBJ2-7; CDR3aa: CSAASPLGLTFYEQYF; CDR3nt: TGCAGTGCTGCTTCTCCCCTGGGACTTACCTTCTACGAGCAGTACTTC
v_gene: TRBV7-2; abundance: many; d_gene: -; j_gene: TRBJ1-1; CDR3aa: CASSLSMPRDEAFF; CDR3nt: TGTGCCAGCAGCTTATCTATGCCCCGAGACGAAGCTTTCTTT
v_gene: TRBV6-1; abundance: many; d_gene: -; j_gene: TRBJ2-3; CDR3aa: CASSRRDSGDTQYF; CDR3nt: TGTGCCAGCAGTCGACGGGACAGCGGGGATACGCAGTATTTT
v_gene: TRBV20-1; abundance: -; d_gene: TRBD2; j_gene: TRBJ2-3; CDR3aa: CSAIGGGNSDTQYF; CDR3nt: TGCAGTGCTATCGGCGGGGGTAACTCAGATACGCAGTATTTT